Sequencing of this T cell receptor beta chain was carried out in a study of blood T cell repertoires in COVID-19. The assay was immunoSEQ multiplex PCR, and TCRdb's table has in-frame clones only and misses some. The table lists fewer than 350,000 clones, roughly 87% of them singletons. Each recovered donor of Cohort 3 presented with two negative PCRs, clearance, or symptom resolution. A single count supports this clone. Trimming left V 4 bases short and J 2 bases short, with 12 bases between. Germline assignment: CDR1 SGHAT and CDR2 FQNNGV. CDR3 size: 14 residues. The origin of this receptor is a woman aged 40-49 years who had recovered from COVID-19. The chain links TRBV11-2 to TRBJ2-7; weak D call: TRBD2 (6 bases). Sequenced sample: PBMCs or T cells enriched from blood (not recorded which). CDR3 DNA sequence: TGTGCCAGCAGCTCCGGGACTCTTACCTACGAGCAGTACTTC. It specifies CASSSGTLTYEQYF.